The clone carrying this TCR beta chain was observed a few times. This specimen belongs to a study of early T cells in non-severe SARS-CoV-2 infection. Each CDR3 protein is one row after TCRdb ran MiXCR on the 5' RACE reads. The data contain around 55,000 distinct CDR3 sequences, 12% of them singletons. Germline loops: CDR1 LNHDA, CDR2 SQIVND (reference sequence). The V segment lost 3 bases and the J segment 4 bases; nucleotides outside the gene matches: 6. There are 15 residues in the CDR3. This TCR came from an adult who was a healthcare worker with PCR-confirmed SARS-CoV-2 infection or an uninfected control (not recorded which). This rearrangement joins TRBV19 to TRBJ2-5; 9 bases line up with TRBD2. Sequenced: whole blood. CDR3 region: CASSIGAGGRETQYF. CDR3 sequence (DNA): TGTGCCAGTAGTATTGGAGCGGGGGGAAGAGAGACCCAGTACTTC.